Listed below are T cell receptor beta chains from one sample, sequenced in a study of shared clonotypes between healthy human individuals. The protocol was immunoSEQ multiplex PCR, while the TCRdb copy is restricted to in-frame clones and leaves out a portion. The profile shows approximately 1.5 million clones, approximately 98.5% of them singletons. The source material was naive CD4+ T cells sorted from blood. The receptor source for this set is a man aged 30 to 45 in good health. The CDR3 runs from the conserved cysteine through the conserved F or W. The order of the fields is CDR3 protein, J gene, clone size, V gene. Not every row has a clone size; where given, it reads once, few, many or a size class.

CDR3 protein: CASSFGGWGNQPQHF; J gene: TRBJ1-5; clone size: NA; V gene: TRBV5-8
CDR3 protein: CASSLVGGGPFEQFF; J gene: TRBJ2-1; clone size: NA; V gene: TRBV5-1
CDR3 protein: CASSPAGVPYNEQFF; J gene: TRBJ2-1; clone size: NA; V gene: TRBV27
CDR3 protein: CASSQDRAGPNSYEQYF; J gene: TRBJ2-7; clone size: NA; V gene: TRBV4-3
CDR3 protein: CASSSLPPGTGDLSYEQYF; J gene: TRBJ2-7; clone size: NA; V gene: TRBV28
CDR3 protein: CASRSYRKQFF; J gene: TRBJ2-1; clone size: NA; V gene: TRBV12-2
CDR3 protein: CASSFHPRRWNTEAFF; J gene: TRBJ1-1; clone size: NA; V gene: TRBV11-2
CDR3 protein: CASRSGGGAAEAFF; J gene: TRBJ1-1; clone size: NA; V gene: TRBV27
CDR3 protein: CASSRKEQLGVAKNIQYF; J gene: TRBJ2-4; clone size: NA; V gene: TRBV18
CDR3 protein: CASSVLLQDGTQYF; J gene: TRBJ2-5; clone size: once; V gene: TRBV9